This T cell receptor (beta chain) was identified during a study of T cell responses to AZD1222 COVID-19 vaccine. TCRdb keeps only in-frame clones here, not all; method: immunoSEQ multiplex PCR. This sample has about 120,000 clones, with 90% to 95% found just once. J gave up 8 bases and V 5 bases, and 2 bases lay outside the gene matches. This CDR3 is 12 amino acids long. The specimen comprised peripheral blood, sampled 28 days after the second AZD1222 dose. The gene calls are TRBV12-3 or TRBV12-4 and TRBJ2-1; 8 nucleotides align to TRBD1. The receptor's source is an adult who received the AZD1222 COVID-19 vaccine. The CDR3 loop reads CASSGQGHEQFF. The CDR3 nucleotides read TGTGCCAGCAGTGGACAGGGTCATGAGCAGTTCTTC.